What follows are 18 T cell receptor beta chains derived from one specimen sequenced in a study of T cell changes during pregnancy in multiple sclerosis. The repertoire was sequenced with immunoSEQ multiplex PCR; TCRdb's copy has only in-frame clones and lacks some. The sample has about 27,000 clones, roughly nine tenths seen once. The sample was CD8+ T cells from peripheral blood mononuclear cells, taken in the second trimester of pregnancy. The origin of the receptors is a female donor with multiple sclerosis, enrolled in a pregnancy study.

This sequence joins TRBV28 and TRBJ2-7, with 9 bases that match TRBD2. Germline CDR1 is MDHEN and CDR2 is SYDVKM. CDR3 length: 17 residues. V was clipped by 5 bases and J by 2 bases; unmatched bases: 13. The CDR3 region has the DNA TGTGCCAGCAGTCCCTATAGCGGGAGCCGATATCCCTACGAGCAGTACTTC. It specifies CASSPYSGSRYPYEQYF.

This sequence joins TRBV7-6 and TRBJ1-1, with 7 positions matching TRBD1. V was clipped by 4 bases and J by 0 bases; unmatched bases: 2. The CDR3 is 14 residues long. In germline, CDR1 is SGHVS, CDR2 FNYEAQ. The CDR3, as DNA: TGTGCCAGCAGCTCGGGACAGATGAACACTGAAGCTTTCTTT. Its translation is CASSSGQMNTEAFF.

This chain links TRBV27 with TRBJ2-1; 7 positions match TRBD2. The ends lost 6 bases at V and 5 bases at J; junction bases unmatched: 10. The CDR3 sequence is 15 residues long. Germline V CDR1 and CDR2: MNHEY, SMNVEV (reference sequence). The CDR3 sequence: CASSSYRDYHNEQFF. As DNA, the CDR3 is TGTGCCAGCAGCTCTTACCGGGACTATCACAATGAGCAGTTCTTC.

The chain employs TRBV19 and TRBJ2-1; TRBD2 matches at 8 bases. J was trimmed by 2 bases and V by 1 base; bases with no gene match: 4. From germline, CDR1 is LNHDA and CDR2 SQIVND (reference sequence). The CDR3 consists of 16 residues. The CDR3 DNA reads TGTGCCAGTAGTATAGCCAGCGGGGGTGCCTACAATGAGCAGTTCTTC. This gives the protein CASSIASGGAYNEQFF.

The chain couples TRBV19 to TRBJ2-2; 11 positions match TRBD1. V lost 6 bases to trimming and J lost 6 bases; unmatched junction nucleotides: 9. The CDR3 totals 16 residues. Per germline, CDR1 LNHDA and CDR2 SQIVND (reference sequence). DNA for the CDR3: TGTGCCAGTAGCCGGACAGGGGGCGGATCTCCCGGGGAGCTGTTTTTT. It specifies CASSRTGGGSPGELFF.

V is TRBV29-1 and J is TRBJ2-1; 7 nucleotides line up with TRBD2. Germline V gene data show CDR1 as SQVTM and CDR2 as ANQGSEA. CDR3 length: 12 amino acids. Trimming took 8 bases from V and 8 from J; bases not matched to a gene: 9. CDR3 in amino acids: CSLRGGVDEQFF. The CDR3 DNA sequence: TGCAGCCTCCGGGGAGGGGTCGATGAGCAGTTCTTC.

V usage is TRBV30 and J usage is TRBJ2-6, with 7 positions matching TRBD1. This CDR3 contains 16 residues. The V segment lost 8 bases and the J segment 0 bases; nucleotides outside the gene matches: 10. Germline lookup yields CDR1 GTSNPN and CDR2 SVGIG (reference sequence). CDR3: CARRDSFLSGANVLTF. In nucleotides, the CDR3 is TGTGCCAGACGGGACAGCTTCCTCTCTGGGGCCAACGTCCTGACTTTC.

This chain joins TRBV19 and TRBJ2-7; TRBD1 agrees at 8 bases. The trim removed 5 bases at V and 5 bases at J, leaving 8 bases unmatched. Germline V gene lookup returns CDR1 LNHDA and CDR2 SQIVND (reference sequence). The CDR3 has 14 amino acids. The CDR3 nucleotides read TGTGCCAGTAGTCTTACAGGGGGAGCGGACGAGCAGTACTTC. Translation: CASSLTGGADEQYF. Supplemented by reference TRBV19 and TRBJ2-7, the full variable domain reads DGGITQSPKYLFRKEGQNVTLSCEQNLNHDAMYWYRQDPGQGLRLIYYSQIVNDFQKGDIAEGYSVSREKKESFPLTVTSAQKNPTAFYLCASSLTGGADEQYFGPGTRLTVT.

This clone appeared many times. The chain joins TRBV11-2 to TRBJ2-7, with D possibly matching TRBD2 (6 bases). The CDR3 is 12 amino acids. CDR1 and CDR2 from the germline V gene are SGHAT and FQNNGV. Trimming removed 5 bases at V and 7 bases at J, with 12 bases between. CDR3 amino acids: CASSLTGVEQYF. Written as DNA, the CDR3 is TGTGCCAGCAGCCTGACGGGGGTTGAGCAGTACTTC.

The chain links TRBV6-5 to TRBJ2-7, with 7 bases matching TRBD1. Germline CDR1 is MNHEY and CDR2 is SVGAGI. The CDR3 consists of 14 residues. V lost 6 bases and J lost 2; bases outside the gene matches: 7. CDR3 region: CASRSRTGAYEQYF. In DNA, the CDR3 is TGTGCCAGCAGATCTCGGACAGGAGCCTACGAGCAGTACTTC.

V is TRBV6-6 and J is TRBJ1-1; D unresolved. Germline CDR1 is MNHNY and CDR2 is SVGAGI (reference sequence). The CDR3 extends over 11 amino acids. The V and J ends lost 4 bases and 4 bases respectively, with 4 bases between them. CDR3 protein: CASSFGTEAFF. For the CDR3, the DNA is TGTGCCAGCAGTTTCGGCACTGAAGCTTTCTTT.

The chain links TRBV5-5 to TRBJ2-1; a possible D gene is TRBD2 (7 bases). The CDR3 sequence is 14 residues long. The germline gives CDR1 SGHKS, CDR2 YYEKEE (reference sequence). Trimming took 2 bases from V and 8 from J, leaving 14 bases between them. The CDR3 protein is CASSFGGGSYEQFF. DNA of the CDR3: TGTGCCAGCAGCTTCGGGGGCGGGAGTTATGAGCAGTTCTTC.

The gene calls are TRBV28 and TRBJ2-5; TRBD1 aligns across 10 bases. Unmatched junction bases numbered 11, after V lost 6 bases and J lost 1 base. This CDR3 spans 17 amino acids. Germline CDR1 is MDHEN and CDR2 is SYDVKM. CDR3 in amino acids: CASRQTGGATPQETQYF. CDR3 nucleotide sequence: TGTGCCAGCAGACAGACAGGGGGCGCAACCCCCCAAGAGACCCAGTACTTC.

The gene calls are TRBV5-1 and TRBJ2-7, with a weak D call TRBD2 (7 bases). V lost 7 bases, J lost 3 bases, and 11 bases lay in between. The CDR3 consists of 12 residues. Germline lookup yields CDR1 SGHRS and CDR2 YFSETQ. CDR3 residues: CASRGGGYEQYF. The CDR3 nucleotides read TGCGCCAGCCGGGGAGGGGGCTACGAGCAGTACTTC.

This sequence joins TRBV7-2 and TRBJ2-7; 7 bases align to TRBD1. V dropped 5 bases and J dropped 0; count of bases not matched to a gene: 4. CDR3 length: 14 amino acids. CDR1 is SGHTA and CDR2 is FQGNSA in the germline V gene. In nucleotides, the CDR3 is TGTGCCAGCAGCCCACGGGACAGCTCCTACGAGCAGTACTTC. Protein product: CASSPRDSSYEQYF.

As concerns this clone: Within the sample, other DNA sequences also encode this same CDR3. The rearrangement links TRBV4-1 to TRBJ2-3, with D possibly TRBD2 on 5 matching bases. CDR3 length: 15 residues. V was trimmed by 0 bases and J by 2 bases, leaving 9 bases between them. Germline V gives CDR1 MGHRA, CDR2 YSYEKL. The CDR3 DNA reads as TGCGCCAGCAGCCAAGAGAGGGCGAACACAGATACGCAGTATTTT. It specifies CASSQERANTDTQYF.

The rearrangement joins TRBV4-1 to TRBJ2-7, with 7 bases fitting TRBD2. The CDR3 is made up of 15 amino acids. Germline loops: CDR1 MGHRA, CDR2 YSYEKL. The J segment lost 10 bases and the V segment lost 4 bases, leaving 16 bases of the junction unmatched. The CDR3 here is CASSLYPRAGVFQYF. The CDR3 coding sequence is TGCGCCAGCAGCCTGTACCCTAGGGCGGGAGTTTTTCAGTACTTC.

The chain has TRBV7-6 and TRBJ2-1, with a tentative D call TRBD2 (5 bases). The V end was cut by 1 base, the J end by 7 bases, with 8 bases between. The CDR3 has 13 residues. The germline V gene encodes CDR1 SGHVS and CDR2 FNYEAQ. CDR3 in DNA: TGTGCCAGCAGCTTAGTGCCGGGGAATGAGCAGTTCTTC. Its protein product is CASSLVPGNEQFF. Together with reference TRBV7-6 and TRBJ2-1, the CDR3 gives the full variable domain: GAGVSQSPRYKVTKRGQDVALRCDPISGHVSLYWYRQALGQGPEFLTYFNYEAQQDKSGLPNDRFSAERPEGSISTLTIQRTEQRDSAMYRCASSLVPGNEQFFGPGTRLTVL.